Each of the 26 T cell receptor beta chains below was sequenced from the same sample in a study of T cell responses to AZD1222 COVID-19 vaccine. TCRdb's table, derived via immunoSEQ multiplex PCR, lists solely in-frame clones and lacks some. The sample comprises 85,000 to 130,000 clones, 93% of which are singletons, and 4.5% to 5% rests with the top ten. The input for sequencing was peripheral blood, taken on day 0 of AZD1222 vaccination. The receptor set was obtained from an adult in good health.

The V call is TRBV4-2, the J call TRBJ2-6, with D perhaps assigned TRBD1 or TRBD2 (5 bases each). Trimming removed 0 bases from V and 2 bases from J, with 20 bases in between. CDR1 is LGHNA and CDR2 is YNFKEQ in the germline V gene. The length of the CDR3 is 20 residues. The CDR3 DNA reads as TGTGCCAGCAGCCAAGAAGGGGCTCGGGGTTCAAACACTGGGGCCAACGTCCTGACTTTC. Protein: CASSQEGARGSNTGANVLTF.

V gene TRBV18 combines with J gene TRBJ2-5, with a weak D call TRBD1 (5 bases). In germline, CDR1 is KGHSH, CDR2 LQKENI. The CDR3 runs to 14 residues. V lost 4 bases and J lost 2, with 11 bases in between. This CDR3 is CASSRISGQETQYF. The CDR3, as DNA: TGTGCCAGCTCACGAATATCAGGGCAAGAGACCCAGTACTTC.

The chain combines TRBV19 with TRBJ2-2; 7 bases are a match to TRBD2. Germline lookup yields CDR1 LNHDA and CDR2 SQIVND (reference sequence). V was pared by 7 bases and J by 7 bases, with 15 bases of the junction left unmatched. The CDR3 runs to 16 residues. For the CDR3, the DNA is TGTGCCAGTACCCCCCGGGGGAGGGCCGGGAACGGGGAGCTGTTTTTT. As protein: CASTPRGRAGNGELFF.

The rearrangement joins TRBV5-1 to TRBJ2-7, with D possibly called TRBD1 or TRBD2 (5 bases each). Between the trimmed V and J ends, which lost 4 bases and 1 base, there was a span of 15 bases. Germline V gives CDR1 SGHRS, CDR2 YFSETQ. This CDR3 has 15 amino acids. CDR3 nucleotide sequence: TGCGCCAGCAGCAGATCGGGGCAGTCGTCCTACGAGCAGTACTTC. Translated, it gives CASSRSGQSSYEQYF.

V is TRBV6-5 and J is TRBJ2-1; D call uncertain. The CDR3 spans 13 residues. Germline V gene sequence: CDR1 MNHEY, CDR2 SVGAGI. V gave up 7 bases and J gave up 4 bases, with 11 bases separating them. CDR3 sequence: CASTGQAYNEQFF. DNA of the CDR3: TGTGCCAGCACTGGCCAGGCTTACAATGAGCAGTTCTTC.

This CDR3 is CASSSTSGSQETQYF. DNA of the CDR3: TGCGCCAGCAGCTCCACTAGCGGTAGCCAAGAGACCCAGTACTTC. This chain links TRBV5-1 with TRBJ2-5; 8 nucleotides match TRBD2. The germline V gene has CDR1 SGHRS and CDR2 YFSETQ. J gave up 1 base and V 3 bases, and 5 bases lay outside the gene matches. The CDR3 loop spans 15 amino acids.

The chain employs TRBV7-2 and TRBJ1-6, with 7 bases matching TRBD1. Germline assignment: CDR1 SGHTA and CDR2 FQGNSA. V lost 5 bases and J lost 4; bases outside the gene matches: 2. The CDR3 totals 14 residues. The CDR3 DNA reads TGTGCCAGCAGCCCACAGGGGTATAATTCACCCCTCCACTTT. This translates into CASSPQGYNSPLHF.

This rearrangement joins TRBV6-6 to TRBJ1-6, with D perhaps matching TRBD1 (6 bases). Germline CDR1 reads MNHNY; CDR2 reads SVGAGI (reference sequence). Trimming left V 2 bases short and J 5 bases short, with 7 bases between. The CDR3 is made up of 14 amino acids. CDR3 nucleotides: TGTGCCAGCAGTTACAGGGGGAATAATTCACCCCTCCACTTT. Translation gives CASSYRGNNSPLHF.

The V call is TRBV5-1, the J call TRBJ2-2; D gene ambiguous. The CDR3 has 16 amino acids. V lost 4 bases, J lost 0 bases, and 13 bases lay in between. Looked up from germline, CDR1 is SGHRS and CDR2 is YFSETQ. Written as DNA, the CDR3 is TGCGCCAGCAGCCCGCCGGCAGATTCGAACACCGGGGAGCTGTTTTTT. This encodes CASSPPADSNTGELFF.

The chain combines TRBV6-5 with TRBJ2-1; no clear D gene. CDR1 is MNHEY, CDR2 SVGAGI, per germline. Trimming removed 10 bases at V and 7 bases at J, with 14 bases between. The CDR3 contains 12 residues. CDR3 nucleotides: TGTGCCACTAGTTCTGGTAGGAATGAGCAGTTCTTC. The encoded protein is CATSSGRNEQFF.

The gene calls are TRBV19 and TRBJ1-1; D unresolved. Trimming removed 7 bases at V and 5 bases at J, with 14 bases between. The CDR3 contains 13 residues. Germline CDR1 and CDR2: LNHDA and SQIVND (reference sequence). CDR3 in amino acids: CASKSWAKTEAFF. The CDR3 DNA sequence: TGTGCCAGTAAATCATGGGCGAAGACTGAAGCTTTCTTT.

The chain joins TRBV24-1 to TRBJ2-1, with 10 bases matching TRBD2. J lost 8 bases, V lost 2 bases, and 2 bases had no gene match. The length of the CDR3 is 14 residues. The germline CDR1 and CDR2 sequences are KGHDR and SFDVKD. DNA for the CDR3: TGTGCCACCAGTGATTGGACTAGCGGCTATGAGCAGTTCTTC. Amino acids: CATSDWTSGYEQFF.

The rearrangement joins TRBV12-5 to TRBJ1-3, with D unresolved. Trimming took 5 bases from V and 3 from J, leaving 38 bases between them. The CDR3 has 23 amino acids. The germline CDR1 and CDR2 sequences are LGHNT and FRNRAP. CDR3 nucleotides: TGTGCTAGTGGTCCGTCCCCCCGATACTCTGGAAACACCATATATTCCCGTGGAAACACCATATATTTT. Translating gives CASGPSPRYSGNTIYSRGNTIYF.

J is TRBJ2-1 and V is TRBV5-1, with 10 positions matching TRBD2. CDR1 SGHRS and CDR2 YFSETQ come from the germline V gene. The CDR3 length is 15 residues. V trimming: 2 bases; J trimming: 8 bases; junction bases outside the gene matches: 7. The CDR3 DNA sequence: TGCGCCAGCAGCTTAGCGGGAGGGCCTTGGTATGAGCAGTTCTTC. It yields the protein CASSLAGGPWYEQFF.

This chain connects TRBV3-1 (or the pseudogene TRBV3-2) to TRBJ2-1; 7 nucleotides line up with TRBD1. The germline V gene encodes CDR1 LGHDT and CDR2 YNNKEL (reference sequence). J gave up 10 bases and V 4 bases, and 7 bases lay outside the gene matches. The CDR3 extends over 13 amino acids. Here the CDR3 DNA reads TGTGCCAGCAGCCTTCGGGACAGCTACGAGCAGTTCTTC. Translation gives CASSLRDSYEQFF.

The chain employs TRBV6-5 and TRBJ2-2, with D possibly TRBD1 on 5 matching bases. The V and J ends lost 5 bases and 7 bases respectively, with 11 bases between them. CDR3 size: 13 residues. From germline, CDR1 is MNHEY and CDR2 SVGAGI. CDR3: CASSPRVFGELFF. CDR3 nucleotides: TGTGCCAGCAGTCCCAGGGTTTTCGGGGAGCTGTTTTTT.

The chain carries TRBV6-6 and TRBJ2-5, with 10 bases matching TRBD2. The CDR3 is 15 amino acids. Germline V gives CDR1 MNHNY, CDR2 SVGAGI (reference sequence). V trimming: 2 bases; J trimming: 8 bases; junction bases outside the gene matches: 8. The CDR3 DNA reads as TGTGCCAGCAGTTACAATCCGGGACTAGCGCGTACCCAGTACTTC. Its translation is CASSYNPGLARTQYF.

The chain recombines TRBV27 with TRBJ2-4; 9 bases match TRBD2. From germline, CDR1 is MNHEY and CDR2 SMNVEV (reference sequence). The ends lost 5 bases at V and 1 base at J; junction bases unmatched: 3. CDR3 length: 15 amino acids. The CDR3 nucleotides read TGTGCCAGCAGTGCGGGGGGGATCGCCAAAAACATTCAGTACTTC. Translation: CASSAGGIAKNIQYF.

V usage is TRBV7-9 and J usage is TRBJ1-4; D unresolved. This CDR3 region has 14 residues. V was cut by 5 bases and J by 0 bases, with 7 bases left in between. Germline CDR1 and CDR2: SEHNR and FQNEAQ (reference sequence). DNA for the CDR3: TGTGCCAGCAGCACATTCGCAACTAATGAAAAACTGTTTTTT. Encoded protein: CASSTFATNEKLFF.

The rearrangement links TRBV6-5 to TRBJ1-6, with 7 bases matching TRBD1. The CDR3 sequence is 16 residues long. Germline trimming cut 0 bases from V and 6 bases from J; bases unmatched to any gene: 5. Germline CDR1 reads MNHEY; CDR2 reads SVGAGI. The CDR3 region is CASSYSYRGINSPLHF. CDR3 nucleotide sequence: TGTGCCAGCAGTTACTCGTACAGGGGAATTAATTCACCCCTCCACTTT.

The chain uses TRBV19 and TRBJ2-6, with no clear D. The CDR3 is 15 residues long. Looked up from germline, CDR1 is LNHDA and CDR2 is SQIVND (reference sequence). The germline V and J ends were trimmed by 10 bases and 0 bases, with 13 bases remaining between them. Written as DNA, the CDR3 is TGTGCCACCATGCCCCAGAGCTCTGGGGCCAACGTCCTGACTTTC. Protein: CATMPQSSGANVLTF. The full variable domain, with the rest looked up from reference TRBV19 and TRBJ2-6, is DGGITQSPKYLFRKEGQNVTLSCEQNLNHDAMYWYRQDPGQGLRLIYYSQIVNDFQKGDIAEGYSVSREKKESFPLTVTSAQKNPTAFYLCATMPQSSGANVLTFGAGSRLTVL.

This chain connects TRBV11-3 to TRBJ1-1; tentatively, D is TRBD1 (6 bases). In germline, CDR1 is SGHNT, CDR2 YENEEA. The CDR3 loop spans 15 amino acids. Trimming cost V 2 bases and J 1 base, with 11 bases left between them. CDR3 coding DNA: TGTGCCAGCAGCTTACCAGGGGCCTCGAACACTGAAGCTTTCTTT. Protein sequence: CASSLPGASNTEAFF. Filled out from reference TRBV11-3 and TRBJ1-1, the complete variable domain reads EAGVVQSPRYKIIEKKQPVAFWCNPISGHNTLYWYLQNLGQGPELLIRYENEEAVDDSQLPKDRFSAERLKGVDSTLKIQPAELGDSAVYLCASSLPGASNTEAFFGQGTRLTVV.

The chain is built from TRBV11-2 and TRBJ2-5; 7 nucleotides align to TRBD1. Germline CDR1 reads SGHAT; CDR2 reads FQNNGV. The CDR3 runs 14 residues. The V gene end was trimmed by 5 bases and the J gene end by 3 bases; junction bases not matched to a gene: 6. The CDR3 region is CASSTRDRKETQYF. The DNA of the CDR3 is TGTGCCAGCAGCACCCGGGACAGAAAAGAGACCCAGTACTTC.

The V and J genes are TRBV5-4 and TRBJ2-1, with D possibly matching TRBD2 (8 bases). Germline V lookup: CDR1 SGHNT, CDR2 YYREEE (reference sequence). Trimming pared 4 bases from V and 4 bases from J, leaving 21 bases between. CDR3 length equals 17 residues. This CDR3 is CASSPGGRQGGYNEQFF. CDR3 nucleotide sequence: TGTGCCAGCAGCCCGGGGGGGCGGCAGGGGGGATACAATGAGCAGTTCTTC. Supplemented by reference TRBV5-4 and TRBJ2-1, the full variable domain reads ETGVTQSPTHLIKTRGQQVTLRCSSQSGHNTVSWYQQALGQGPQFIFQYYREEENGRGNFPPRFSGLQFPNYSSELNVNALELDDSALYLCASSPGGRQGGYNEQFFGPGTRLTVL.

In DNA, the CDR3 is TGCGCCAGCAGCCACCAATGGACAGGAGGCGGCTACACCTTC. This translates into CASSHQWTGGGYTF. This chain links TRBV4-1 with TRBJ1-2; 7 bases map to TRBD1. The germline V gene encodes CDR1 MGHRA and CDR2 YSYEKL. The CDR3 loop spans 14 amino acids. After removal of 3 bases from V and 8 bases from J, the junction contained 9 bases not matched to a gene.

The CDR3 DNA sequence: TGTGCCAGCAGTGGGGGAACAGAGAATCAGCCCCAGCATTTT. This gives the protein CASSGGTENQPQHF. J is TRBJ1-5 and V is TRBV28; tentative D call: TRBD1 (5 bases). Trimming pared 5 bases from V and 4 bases from J, leaving 12 bases between. CDR3 length: 14 residues. Germline CDR1 MDHEN, CDR2 SYDVKM. Drawing the rest from reference TRBV28 and TRBJ1-5, the complete variable domain is DVKVTQSSRYLVKRTGEKVFLECVQDMDHENMFWYRQDPGLGLRLIYFSYDVKMKEKGDIPEGYSVSREKKERFSLILESASTNQTSMYLCASSGGTENQPQHFGDGTRLSIL.